Below, 25 T cell receptor beta chains from the same sample are listed, as sequenced in a study of blood T cell repertoires in COVID-19. TCRdb's copy holds only in-frame clones and misses some; the assay was immunoSEQ multiplex PCR. The profile covers roughly 380,000 clones, with about 90% appearing a single time and approximately 3.1% taken by the ten largest. What was sequenced was PBMCs or T cells enriched from blood (not recorded which). The source of these receptors is a woman between 25 and 40 years old who had recovered from COVID-19.

The rearrangement links TRBV7-2 to TRBJ2-7; 7 bases are shared with TRBD1. V dropped 5 bases and J dropped 2; count of bases not matched to a gene: 6. Per germline, CDR1 SGHTA and CDR2 FQGNSA. CDR3 length equals 14 residues. DNA of the CDR3: TGTGCCAGCAGCGCATGGACAGGAGCCTACGAGCAGTACTTC. Its translation is CASSAWTGAYEQYF.

This chain connects TRBV3-1 (or the pseudogene TRBV3-2) to TRBJ2-1, with TRBD2 matching over 11 bases. The V gene's germline CDR1 is LGHDT and CDR2 YNNKEL (reference sequence). The V and J ends lost 3 bases and 14 bases, in that order; junction bases with no gene match: 6. This CDR3 has 13 residues. CDR3 sequence reads: CASSHGTSGREFF. CDR3 coding DNA: TGTGCCAGCAGCCATGGCACTAGCGGGAGAGAGTTCTTC.

The chain uses TRBV6-2 or TRBV6-3 and TRBJ2-3; D perhaps matches TRBD2 (6 bases). Trimming stripped 5 bases from V and 2 bases from J, with 11 bases between. Germline V gene data show CDR1 as MNHEY and CDR2 as SVGEGT. This CDR3 contains 14 residues. The CDR3 loop reads CASSPGTFTDTQYF. In nucleotides, the CDR3 is TGTGCCAGCAGTCCGGGGACTTTCACAGATACGCAGTATTTT.

The chain employs TRBV19 and TRBJ2-7; 7 bases align to TRBD2. Germline V gene lookup returns CDR1 LNHDA and CDR2 SQIVND (reference sequence). Germline trimming cut 5 bases from V and 3 bases from J; bases unmatched to any gene: 7. This CDR3 spans 14 amino acids. The CDR3 DNA follows: TGTGCCAGTAGTCCCGAGACTAGCTTCTACGAGCAGTACTTC. Translated, it gives CASSPETSFYEQYF.

The chain links TRBV4-1 to TRBJ1-5; the D gene is possibly TRBD1 (5 bases). This CDR3 contains 16 residues. The ends were cut back, 0 bases at V and 5 bases at J, with 14 bases in the middle. Germline values: CDR1 MGHRA, CDR2 YSYEKL. CDR3 DNA sequence: TGCGCCAGCAGCCAAGATCCAGGGAACGCTCATCAGCCCCAGCATTTT. Translated: CASSQDPGNAHQPQHF.

The chain uses TRBV5-1 and TRBJ2-7; D remains unclear. CDR3 length: 14 residues. CDR1 is SGHRS, CDR2 YFSETQ, per germline. V was shortened by 2 bases and J by 3 bases, with 12 bases between the two germline ends. The CDR3 nucleotides read TGCGCCAGCAGCTTCGGCAGCGAAAACTACGAGCAGTACTTC. Its protein product is CASSFGSENYEQYF.

This chain uses TRBV2 with TRBJ1-2; D possibly corresponds to TRBD1 (6 bases). This CDR3 has 13 amino acids. CDR1 SNHLY and CDR2 FYNNEI come from the germline V gene. V gave up 6 bases and J gave up 8 bases, with 16 bases separating them. The CDR3 DNA reads as TGTGCCAGCAGGGACTCAGGGGCTACGGGCTACACCTTC. The encoded protein is CASRDSGATGYTF.

V is TRBV6-1 and J is TRBJ2-3; 7 bases line up with TRBD1. There are 13 residues in the CDR3. The junction had 1 base not matched to a gene; V was cut back by 3 bases and J by 4 bases. Germline-derived CDR1 and CDR2 are MNHNS and SASEGT. CDR3 DNA: TGTGCCAGCAGTGAGCAGGGGGCAGATACGCAGTATTTT. It codes for CASSEQGADTQYF.

The rearrangement joins TRBV7-2 to TRBJ2-1; 15 bases match TRBD2. The CDR3 spans 17 residues. The trim removed 3 bases at V and 9 bases at J, leaving 9 bases unmatched. The germline CDR1 and CDR2 sequences are SGHTA and FQGNSA. The CDR3 nucleotides read TGTGCCAGCAGCTTTCTCGGGACTAGCGGGAGGTTTGTTGAGCAGTTCTTC. Residues: CASSFLGTSGRFVEQFF.

J is TRBJ2-7 and V is TRBV4-1; 9 bases are a match to TRBD1. Germline values: CDR1 MGHRA, CDR2 YSYEKL. Trimming cost V 1 base and J 4 bases; bases outside gene matches: 8. CDR3 length: 16 residues. CDR3 bases: TGCGCCAGCAGCCAAGTCGTAGGGACAGGGTGGTACGAGCAGTACTTC. As protein: CASSQVVGTGWYEQYF.

The V and J genes are TRBV30 and TRBJ1-2; weak D call: TRBD1 (6 bases). V was cut by 5 bases and J by 6 bases, with 16 bases left in between. Germline values: CDR1 GTSNPN, CDR2 SVGIG (reference sequence). This CDR3 has 13 residues. The CDR3 spells CAWWEGERHGYTF. Written as DNA, the CDR3 is TGTGCCTGGTGGGAGGGGGAAAGACATGGCTACACCTTC. Using reference TRBV30 and TRBJ1-2 for the parts outside the CDR3, the full variable domain is SQTIHQWPATLVQPVGSPLSLECTVEGTSNPNLYWYRQAAGRGLQLLFYSVGIGQISSEVPQNLSASRPQDRQFILSSKKLLLSDSGFYLCAWWEGERHGYTFGSGTRLTVV.

This clone was seen only once. V is TRBV9 and J is TRBJ2-2, with 9 bases matching TRBD2. Germline V CDR1 and CDR2: SGDLS, YYNGEE. The V segment lost 0 bases and the J segment 10 bases; nucleotides outside the gene matches: 16. The CDR3 sequence is 18 residues long. The CDR3 DNA sequence: TGTGCCAGCAGCGTAGCTTCCGGGACTAGCAAGGTTGGTACGGAGCTGTTTTTT. This encodes CASSVASGTSKVGTELFF.

The chain couples TRBV27 to TRBJ1-5, with D maybe TRBD1 (5 bases). Trimming pared 1 base from V and 1 base from J, leaving 17 bases between. Germline CDR1 MNHEY, CDR2 SMNVEV (reference sequence). This CDR3 has 18 residues. The CDR3 nucleotides are TGTGCCAGCAGTTTATTAGGGCCAAGGGGCCGGAGCAATCAGCCCCAGCATTTT. Translation gives CASSLLGPRGRSNQPQHF.

V usage is TRBV27 and J usage is TRBJ1-5; TRBD1 agrees at 8 bases. This CDR3 spans 16 amino acids. Germline CDR1 reads MNHEY; CDR2 reads SMNVEV (reference sequence). V lost 4 bases and J lost 1; bases outside the gene matches: 6. The CDR3 region is CASSSTGDQSNQPQHF. The CDR3 nucleotides are TGTGCCAGCAGTTCGACAGGGGATCAAAGCAATCAGCCCCAGCATTTT.

The chain has TRBV10-3 and TRBJ2-1; 12 bases map to TRBD2. CDR1 and CDR2 from the germline V gene are ENHRY and SYGVKD. With 6 bases clipped from V and 0 bases from J, the junction kept 3 bases outside the gene matches. This CDR3 has 16 residues. The CDR3 nucleotides read TGTGCCATCAGCTTGACTAGCGGGAGCTCCTACAATGAGCAGTTCTTC. Protein sequence: CAISLTSGSSYNEQFF.

The rearrangement joins TRBV4-1 to TRBJ2-2; 11 bases agree with TRBD1. With V trimmed by 4 bases and J by 3 bases, 4 bases remained unmatched. Per the germline V gene, CDR1 is MGHRA and CDR2 is YSYEKL. The CDR3 sequence is 16 residues long. CDR3 DNA: TGCGCCAGCAGCCTCGGACAGGGGGCTTACACCGGGGAGCTGTTTTTT. It encodes CASSLGQGAYTGELFF.

The chain couples TRBV9 to TRBJ1-2, with D possibly matching TRBD1 (5 bases). Germline CDR1 reads SGDLS; CDR2 reads YYNGEE. There are 17 residues in the CDR3. The V and J ends lost 0 bases and 5 bases respectively, with 20 bases between them. The CDR3 bases are TGTGCCAGCAGCGTAGGGGGGAGGACGAGCGGGGCTTATGGCTACACCTTC. This gives the protein CASSVGGRTSGAYGYTF.

The chain employs TRBV15 and TRBJ2-7, with 11 positions matching TRBD2. The CDR3 length is 16 residues. J gave up 1 base and V 5 bases, and 7 bases lay outside the gene matches. Germline CDR1 is LNHNV and CDR2 is YYDKDF (reference sequence). The CDR3 region is CATSLRTSGLSYEQYF. The DNA of the CDR3 is TGTGCCACCAGCCTACGGACTAGCGGGCTTTCCTACGAGCAGTACTTC. Supplemented by reference TRBV15 and TRBJ2-7, the full variable domain reads DAMVIQNPRYQVTQFGKPVTLSCSQTLNHNVMYWYQQKSSQAPKLLFHYYDKDFNNEADTPDNFQSRRPNTSFCFLDIRSPGLGDTAMYLCATSLRTSGLSYEQYFGPGTRLTVT.

J is TRBJ2-7 and V is TRBV5-1, with a tentative D call TRBD1 (6 bases). The CDR3 length is 16 residues. The V and J ends lost 3 bases and 2 bases respectively, with 18 bases between them. Per the germline V gene, CDR1 is SGHRS and CDR2 is YFSETQ. The CDR3 loop reads CASSWTAGTRAYEQYF. CDR3 in DNA: TGCGCCAGCAGCTGGACGGCCGGGACACGAGCCTACGAGCAGTACTTC. Together with reference TRBV5-1 and TRBJ2-7, the CDR3 gives the full variable domain: KAGVTQTPRYLIKTRGQQVTLSCSPISGHRSVSWYQQTPGQGLQFLFEYFSETQRNKGNFPGRFSGRQFSNSRSEMNVSTLELGDSALYLCASSWTAGTRAYEQYFGPGTRLTVT.

This chain links TRBV10-3 with TRBJ1-3; 10 bases map to TRBD1. V shed 6 bases and J 3 bases; nucleotides not matched to a gene: 8. The V gene's germline CDR1 is ENHRY and CDR2 SYGVKD. The CDR3 totals 16 residues. As DNA, the CDR3 is TGTGCCATCAGGAATCAGACAGGGGGCGGTGGAAACACCATATATTTT. It yields the protein CAIRNQTGGGGNTIYF.

V usage is TRBV5-1 and J usage is TRBJ1-1; TRBD1 agrees at 9 bases. The V gene end was trimmed by 0 bases and the J gene end by 1 base; junction bases not matched to a gene: 4. The CDR3 spans 16 residues. Germline V gene lookup returns CDR1 SGHRS and CDR2 YFSETQ. CDR3 loop: CASSLARTGANTEAFF. The CDR3 nucleotides read TGCGCCAGCAGCTTGGCCAGGACAGGGGCGAACACTGAAGCTTTCTTT. Full variable domain (missing parts from reference TRBV5-1 and TRBJ1-1): KAGVTQTPRYLIKTRGQQVTLSCSPISGHRSVSWYQQTPGQGLQFLFEYFSETQRNKGNFPGRFSGRQFSNSRSEMNVSTLELGDSALYLCASSLARTGANTEAFFGQGTRLTVV.

The chain recombines TRBV6-2 or TRBV6-3 with TRBJ1-1, with 7 bases identical to TRBD1. Germline trimming cut 2 bases from V and 1 base from J; bases unmatched to any gene: 16. CDR1 is MNHEY and CDR2 is SVGEGT in the germline V gene. This CDR3 is 19 amino acids long. The CDR3 nucleotides read TGTGCCAGCAGTTACAGTTACCCCACAGGGGAAGGAGGGAACACTGAAGCTTTCTTT. Its protein is CASSYSYPTGEGGNTEAFF.

The V call is TRBV6-5, the J call TRBJ2-7; 10 nucleotides match TRBD2. Looked up from germline, CDR1 is MNHEY and CDR2 is SVGAGI. This CDR3 is 15 amino acids long. V shed 2 bases and J 1 base; nucleotides not matched to a gene: 2. The CDR3 coding sequence is TGTGCCAGCAGTTACCTAGCGGGGGAGTCCTACGAGCAGTACTTC. As protein: CASSYLAGESYEQYF.

CDR3 protein: CASSLTGGRSDTQYF. CDR3 bases: TGTGCCAGCAGCTTAACAGGGGGACGGTCAGATACGCAGTATTTT. The chain employs TRBV7-6 and TRBJ2-3, with TRBD1 matching 8 bases. CDR3 length equals 15 residues. The germline CDR1 and CDR2 sequences are SGHVS and FNYEAQ. J was trimmed by 4 bases and V by 2 bases; bases with no gene match: 5.

The chain has TRBV5-1 and TRBJ2-3; TRBD2 agrees at 12 bases. With 4 bases clipped from V and 5 bases from J, the junction kept 8 bases outside the gene matches. Germline V gene lookup returns CDR1 SGHRS and CDR2 YFSETQ. This CDR3 has 16 residues. Written as DNA, the CDR3 is TGCGCCAGCAGCCCCCTAGCGGGAGGGCCAGGAGATACGCAGTATTTT. Protein product: CASSPLAGGPGDTQYF.